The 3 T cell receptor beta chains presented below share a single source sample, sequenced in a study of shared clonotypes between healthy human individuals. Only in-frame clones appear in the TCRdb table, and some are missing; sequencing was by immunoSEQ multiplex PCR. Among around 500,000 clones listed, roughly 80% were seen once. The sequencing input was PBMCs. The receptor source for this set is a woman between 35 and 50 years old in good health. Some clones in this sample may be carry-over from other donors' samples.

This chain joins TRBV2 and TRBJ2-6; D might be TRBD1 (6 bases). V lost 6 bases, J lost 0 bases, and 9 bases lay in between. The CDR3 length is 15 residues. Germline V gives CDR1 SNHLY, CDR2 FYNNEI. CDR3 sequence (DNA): TGTGCCAGCAGGAACAGGGTCTCTGGGGCCAACGTCCTGACTTTC. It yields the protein CASRNRVSGANVLTF.

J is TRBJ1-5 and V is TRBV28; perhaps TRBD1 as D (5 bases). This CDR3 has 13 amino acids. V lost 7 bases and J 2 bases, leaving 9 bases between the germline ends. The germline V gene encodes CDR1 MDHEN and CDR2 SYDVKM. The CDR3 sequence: CASIGGGNQPQHF. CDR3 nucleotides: TGTGCCAGCATCGGAGGGGGCAATCAGCCCCAGCATTTT.

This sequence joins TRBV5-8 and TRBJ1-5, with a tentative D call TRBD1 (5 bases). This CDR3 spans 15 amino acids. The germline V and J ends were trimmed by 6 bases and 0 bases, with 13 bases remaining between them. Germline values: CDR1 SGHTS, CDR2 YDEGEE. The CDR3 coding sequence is TGTGCCAGCAAGGAGCTGGGGCCTAGCAATCAGCCCCAGCATTTT. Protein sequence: CASKELGPSNQPQHF.